This is a list of T cell receptor beta chains from one sample in a study of read filtering for tumor transcriptome and immune sequencing. TCRdb re-called the reads with MiXCR, one entry per CDR3 protein. Among tens of thousands of distinct CDR3 sequences listed, about a fifth were seen once. The sequencing sample was made of a population of CD138-negative cells sorted from bone marrow. Every receptor here comes from a donor aged 40 or older with multiple myeloma. The CDR3 runs from the conserved cysteine through the conserved F or W. The D gene is left open where the match is weak. A clone size is listed for some rows: how often the clone was seen (once, few, many), or a class if it is expanded.

NA,few,TRBV29-1,TRBJ2-2,TGCAGCGTTGAAGACAGGGGAGGCACCGGGGAGCTGTTTTTT,CSVEDRGGTGELFF
NA,NA,TRBV11-2,TRBJ2-2,TGTGCCAGCAGCCCCTCACGGAACACCGGGGAGCTGTTTTTT,CASSPSRNTGELFF
TRBD1,few,TRBV28,TRBJ1-4,TGTGCCAGCAGTTTCCTGGACAGGGAAAAACTGTTTTTT,CASSFLDREKLFF
NA,many,TRBV29-1,TRBJ1-5,TGCAGCGTTGCAGTTAGCAATCAGCCCCAGCATTTT,CSVAVSNQPQHF
NA,few,TRBV7-9,TRBJ1-5,TGTGCCAGCAGCTTAGGAGGGGGAGGTTTCAGCAATCAGCCCCAGCATTTT,CASSLGGGGFSNQPQHF
TRBD1,many,TRBV5-1,TRBJ2-5,TGCGCCAGCAGCCAAGGGACAGGGCAAGAGACCCAGTACTTC,CASSQGTGQETQYF
TRBD2,many,TRBV27,TRBJ2-1,TGTGCCAGCAGTTTAGGAGCGGGGAAATCCAATGAGCAGTTCTTC,CASSLGAGKSNEQFF
NA,many,TRBV28,TRBJ1-2,TGTGCCAGCAGTCTCGGGCAGACTAACTATGGCTACACCTTC,CASSLGQTNYGYTF
NA,NA,TRBV6-1,TRBJ2-1,TGTTCCAGCAGTCTGGGCAACTCAAATGTGCAGTTCTTC,CSSSLGNSNVQFF
NA,many,TRBV9,TRBJ2-2,TGTGCCAGCAGCCTGGGAATGTCCGGGAACACCGGGGAGCTGTTTTTT,CASSLGMSGNTGELFF
NA,few,TRBV20-1,TRBJ2-7,TGCAGTGCTAGGGAGGACAATTTCGACGAGCAGTACTTC,CSAREDNFDEQYF
TRBD2,many,TRBV7-6,TRBJ2-3,TGTGCCAGCAGCCCGCTCCAGCGGGGGGCCTCCACAGATACGCAGTATTTT,CASSPLQRGASTDTQYF
TRBD2,NA,TRBV28,TRBJ2-1,TGTGCCAGCAGTCTCTCGCCGGGACTAGCGCCAAAGGAGCAGTTCTTC,CASSLSPGLAPKEQFF
TRBD2,many,TRBV11-2,TRBJ2-1,TGTGCCAGCAGCCCTGACGGGGAGCGGGGGGTGTTTTCTAATGAGCAGTTCTTC,CASSPDGERGVFSNEQFF